These 27 T cell receptor beta chains share one sample of origin, sequenced in a study of control samples from healthy donors and cancer patients. Sequenced by immunoSEQ multiplex PCR; TCRdb stores in-frame clones only, minus some. This sample yields around 30,000 clones, of which approximately 93% are seen a single time; approximately 1.7% belongs to the top ten. The specimen was PBMCs. The receptors shown here come from a man aged 35 to 55 with colorectal cancer.

This chain connects TRBV27 to TRBJ1-1; 10 nucleotides align to TRBD1. V lost 5 bases, J lost 5 bases, and 11 bases stayed unmatched. Germline values: CDR1 MNHEY, CDR2 SMNVEV (reference sequence). The CDR3 is 16 residues long. The CDR3 protein is CASSLGQGEGGTEAFF. CDR3 coding DNA: TGTGCCAGCAGTCTCGGACAGGGGGAGGGAGGTACTGAAGCTTTCTTT.

CDR3 in DNA: TGTGCCAGCAGTCCTTACCTGGGGGCTGAAGCTTTCTTT. Translated: CASSPYLGAEAFF. This sequence joins TRBV12-3 or TRBV12-4 and TRBJ1-1; a weak D match, TRBD1 (5 bases). The CDR3 contains 13 residues. V lost 5 bases, J lost 6 bases, and 13 bases lay in between.

The chain couples TRBV3-1 (or the pseudogene TRBV3-2) to TRBJ1-1; TRBD1 matches 9 bases. J gave up 0 bases and V 4 bases, and 24 bases lay outside the gene matches. Germline lookup yields CDR1 LGHDT and CDR2 YNNKEL (reference sequence). CDR3 length: 22 amino acids. As DNA, the CDR3 is TGTGCCAGCAGCCTCAGGACGGGGACAGGGTTGTCGGGCCGGAGTATGAACACTGAAGCTTTCTTT. Protein product: CASSLRTGTGLSGRSMNTEAFF.

The chain joins TRBV18 to TRBJ1-1, with D hard to call. V lost 4 bases, J lost 2 bases, and 11 bases lay in between. The germline V gene encodes CDR1 KGHSH and CDR2 LQKENI. The CDR3 is 14 amino acids. The CDR3 here is CASSLTTVNTEAFF. CDR3 nucleotides: TGTGCCAGCTCACTAACGACGGTTAACACTGAAGCTTTCTTT. The full variable domain, with the rest looked up from reference TRBV18 and TRBJ1-1, is NAGVMQNPRHLVRRRGQEARLRCSPMKGHSHVYWYRQLPEEGLKFMVYLQKENIIDESGMPKERFSAEFPKEGPSILRIQQVVRGDSAAYFCASSLTTVNTEAFFGQGTRLTVV.

The chain combines TRBV3-1 (or the pseudogene TRBV3-2) with TRBJ1-2; D call uncertain. Germline V CDR1 and CDR2: LGHDT, YNNKEL (reference sequence). This CDR3 contains 15 residues. Trimming removed 2 bases from V and 2 bases from J, with 12 bases in between. The CDR3, as DNA: TGTGCCAGCAGCCAACTTGCGGGGTCGAACTATGGCTACACCTTC. It is translated as CASSQLAGSNYGYTF.

V is TRBV4-3 and J is TRBJ2-1; D not resolved. Per the germline V gene, CDR1 is LGHNA and CDR2 is YSLEER. The V gene lost 4 bases and the J gene lost 7 bases, with 11 bases spanning the gap. The CDR3 has 13 residues. The CDR3 DNA sequence: TGCGCCAGCAGCCGGGAACTAAGGAATGAGCAGTTCTTC. It encodes CASSRELRNEQFF.

This chain joins TRBV12-3 or TRBV12-4 and TRBJ1-1; no clear D. Trimming left V 4 bases short and J 3 bases short, with 9 bases between. The CDR3 is 13 residues long. CDR3 loop: CASSYGEYTEAFF. DNA for the CDR3: TGTGCCAGCAGTTACGGGGAATACACTGAAGCTTTCTTT.

This clone has more than one count but fewer than ten. The V call is TRBV5-1, the J call TRBJ2-7, with 9 bases matching TRBD2. CDR1 is SGHRS, CDR2 YFSETQ, per germline. V shed 1 base, J shed 4 bases, and the junction held 6 bases outside the gene matches. The CDR3 is 15 residues long. This CDR3 is CASSLTAGGGYEQYF. In DNA, the CDR3 is TGCGCCAGCAGCTTGACAGCGGGGGGCGGATACGAGCAGTACTTC.

The rearrangement uses TRBV3-1 (or the pseudogene TRBV3-2) and TRBJ1-2; possible D gene TRBD1, 5 bases. Germline V gene lookup returns CDR1 LGHDT and CDR2 YNNKEL (reference sequence). The CDR3 has 13 amino acids. Trimming removed 4 bases from V and 4 bases from J, with 10 bases in between. The CDR3: CASSRRGGYGYTF. DNA of the CDR3: TGTGCCAGCAGCCGGCGGGGCGGCTATGGCTACACCTTC.

This sequence joins TRBV7-2 and TRBJ2-2, with 8 bases matching TRBD2. With V trimmed by 3 bases and J by 3 bases, 6 bases remained unmatched. The CDR3 is made up of 16 amino acids. CDR1 is SGHTA and CDR2 is FQGNSA in the germline V gene. The CDR3 coding sequence is TGTGCCAGCAGCTTCCGGACTAGCTCGCACACCGGGGAGCTGTTTTTT. Its protein is CASSFRTSSHTGELFF.

The chain is built from TRBV6-5 and TRBJ1-1, with TRBD1 identical over 7 bases. With V trimmed by 6 bases and J by 2 bases, 6 bases remained unmatched. The CDR3 covers 14 residues. CDR1 MNHEY and CDR2 SVGAGI come from the germline V gene. The CDR3 coding sequence is TGTGCCAGCAGCCGGGGACAGTTTAACACTGAAGCTTTCTTT. Translated: CASSRGQFNTEAFF.

The chain couples TRBV7-3 to TRBJ2-3; TRBD1 aligns across 7 bases. The CDR3 has 16 residues. CDR1 and CDR2 (germline): SGHTA, FQGTGA. J was trimmed by 4 bases and V by 4 bases; bases with no gene match: 11. The CDR3 reads CASSSRTGIGADTQYF. DNA of the CDR3: TGTGCCAGCAGCTCTCGGACAGGAATTGGCGCAGATACGCAGTATTTT.

This sequence joins TRBV5-1 and TRBJ2-3, with 11 bases identical to TRBD2. The length of the CDR3 is 18 residues. Trimming at V came to 0 bases and at J to 4 bases, leaving 10 bases not matched to a gene. From germline, CDR1 is SGHRS and CDR2 YFSETQ. CDR3 nucleotide sequence: TGCGCCAGCAGCTTGGCGGGACTAGCGGCACCCCAGTCAGATACGCAGTATTTT. It translates to CASSLAGLAAPQSDTQYF.

The rearrangement uses TRBV7-3 and TRBJ1-6; no definite D call. The CDR3 is 14 amino acids. Germline-derived CDR1 and CDR2 are SGHTA and FQGTGA. V gave up 1 base and J gave up 10 bases, with 11 bases separating them. The CDR3 DNA reads as TGTGCCAGCAGCTTAAAGCCGTTACTCTCACCCCTCCACTTT. It yields the protein CASSLKPLLSPLHF.

The genes are TRBV3-1 (or the pseudogene TRBV3-2) and TRBJ2-2; D uncertain. From germline, CDR1 is LGHDT and CDR2 YNNKEL (reference sequence). The CDR3 loop spans 11 amino acids. The V end was cut by 2 bases, the J end by 8 bases, with 3 bases between. In nucleotides, the CDR3 is TGTGCCAGCAGCCAAACTGGGGAGCTGTTTTTT. This codes for CASSQTGELFF.

The V and J genes are TRBV2 and TRBJ2-7; possibly TRBD1 or TRBD2 for D (5 bases each). The germline CDR1 and CDR2 sequences are SNHLY and FYNNEI. There are 14 residues in the CDR3. Trimming took 5 bases from V and 5 from J, leaving 16 bases between them. CDR3 loop: CASSKLGGSNEQYF. The DNA of the CDR3 is TGTGCCAGCAGTAAGCTTGGGGGATCCAACGAGCAGTACTTC.

This clone appeared a single time. DNA of the CDR3: TGCGCCAGCAGCGCATCTGACAGGCTTGCTAATGAAAAACTGTTTTTT. Its protein is CASSASDRLANEKLFF. The chain uses TRBV5-1 and TRBJ1-4; tentatively, D is TRBD1 (6 bases). Trimming shortened V by 4 bases and J by 3 bases, and 16 bases separated the two germline ends. The CDR3 is 16 amino acids. Germline CDR1 SGHRS, CDR2 YFSETQ.

The chain joins TRBV27 to TRBJ1-6, with a possible D match to TRBD1 (6 bases). The CDR3 is 14 amino acids. The V gene lost 0 bases and the J gene lost 10 bases, with 10 bases spanning the gap. Germline CDR1 MNHEY, CDR2 SMNVEV (reference sequence). The CDR3 region is CASSLSGGRSPLHF. CDR3 coding DNA: TGTGCCAGCAGTTTATCAGGGGGAAGGTCACCCCTCCACTTT.

J is TRBJ1-1 and V is TRBV25-1; D perhaps matches TRBD1 (5 bases). The ends were cut back, 3 bases at V and 2 bases at J, with 19 bases in the middle. This CDR3 has 17 residues. From germline, CDR1 is MGHDK and CDR2 SYGVNS. Here the CDR3 DNA reads TGTGCCAGCAGTGAGTTAGGATCTGGACACTCAAACACTGAAGCTTTCTTT. Its protein product is CASSELGSGHSNTEAFF.

The gene calls are TRBV18 and TRBJ2-3, with D unresolved. The CDR3 spans 14 residues. V was shortened by 0 bases and J by 4 bases, with 8 bases between the two germline ends. Per the germline V gene, CDR1 is KGHSH and CDR2 is LQKENI. CDR3 in amino acids: CASSPPGRSDTQYF. The DNA for the CDR3 is TGTGCCAGCTCACCACCCGGCAGGTCAGATACGCAGTATTTT.

The V and J genes are TRBV5-1 and TRBJ2-7; possible D gene TRBD1, 6 bases. Germline V gene data show CDR1 as SGHRS and CDR2 as YFSETQ. V shed 4 bases and J shed 5 bases, with 19 bases lying between them. There are 15 residues in the CDR3. The CDR3 DNA reads TGCGCCAGCAGCGGGGGACACTCGGGCGTTAACGAGCAGTACTTC. Amino acids: CASSGGHSGVNEQYF. The full variable domain, completed using reference TRBV5-1 and TRBJ2-7, is KAGVTQTPRYLIKTRGQQVTLSCSPISGHRSVSWYQQTPGQGLQFLFEYFSETQRNKGNFPGRFSGRQFSNSRSEMNVSTLELGDSALYLCASSGGHSGVNEQYFGPGTRLTVT.

This chain links TRBV19 with TRBJ2-2; 9 positions match TRBD2. The CDR3 contains 19 residues. Per the germline V gene, CDR1 is LNHDA and CDR2 is SQIVND (reference sequence). The J segment lost 0 bases and the V segment lost 4 bases, leaving 12 bases of the junction unmatched. CDR3 DNA: TGTGCCAGTAGTAAGGGGCCGTTAGCGGGGGTCGCGAACACCGGGGAGCTGTTTTTT. Translating it yields CASSKGPLAGVANTGELFF.

V is TRBV2 and J is TRBJ1-4; possibly TRBD1 for D (6 bases). Trimming removed 8 bases from V and 1 base from J, with 8 bases in between. The CDR3 length is 13 residues. Germline V gene data show CDR1 as SNHLY and CDR2 as FYNNEI. CDR3 sequence: CASQGGTNEKLFF. The DNA of the CDR3 is TGTGCCAGCCAAGGGGGAACTAATGAAAAACTGTTTTTT.

J is TRBJ1-1 and V is TRBV27; TRBD1 matches 9 bases. The CDR3 sequence is 14 residues long. Germline V gene sequence: CDR1 MNHEY, CDR2 SMNVEV (reference sequence). V shed 7 bases and J 4 bases; nucleotides not matched to a gene: 7. The CDR3 sequence is CASTLTTGGTEAFF. The CDR3 coding sequence is TGTGCCAGCACCTTGACGACAGGGGGCACTGAAGCTTTCTTT.

V and J are TRBV12-3 or TRBV12-4 and TRBJ1-2; weak D call: TRBD1 (6 bases). V was trimmed by 6 bases and J by 8 bases, leaving 16 bases between them. This CDR3 region has 13 residues. CDR3 in DNA: TGTGCCAGCAGACACACCAACAGGGAGGGCTACACCTTC. Amino acids: CASRHTNREGYTF.

The chain recombines TRBV11-2 with TRBJ2-1; D unclear. The CDR3 contains 14 residues. Per germline, CDR1 SGHAT and CDR2 FQNNGV. V lost 5 bases and J lost 4, with 12 bases in between. The chain's CDR3 is CASSPPDGYNEQFF. The CDR3, as DNA: TGTGCCAGCAGCCCTCCGGACGGATACAATGAGCAGTTCTTC.

J is TRBJ2-3 and V is TRBV5-6; D is perhaps TRBD2 (7 bases). The CDR3 extends over 16 amino acids. Deletions cut 5 bases from V and 9 bases from J, with 25 bases between. The V gene's germline CDR1 is SGHDT and CDR2 YYEEEE. CDR3 sequence reads: CASSYGTARGGLTQYF. CDR3 sequence (DNA): TGTGCCAGCAGTTATGGTACCGCGAGGGGGGGATTGACGCAGTATTTT.